This T cell receptor (beta chain) was recovered during a study of CD4 T cells in relation to SARS-CoV-2 and coronaviruses. Comment on this clone: Its antigen is as yet unknown.

The repertoire was sequenced with immunoSEQ multiplex PCR; TCRdb's copy has only in-frame clones and lacks some. This table holds 17,000 or so clones, about 74% found once. Unexposed donor CD4+ T cells date from about 2010-2019, before the COVID-19 pandemic. After about ten days of culture, CD4+ T cells were isolated. Sequenced input: CD4+ T cells from PBMCs, cultured in vitro. The TCR originated in a human donor in good health.

The CDR3 reads CSVEGTGSTEAFF. CDR3 nucleotide sequence: TGCAGCGTTGAGGGGACAGGGAGCACTGAAGCTTTCTTT. V is TRBV29-1 and J is TRBJ1-1; 9 positions agree with TRBD1. Trimming cost V 3 bases and J 4 bases; bases outside gene matches: 3. The CDR3 extends over 13 amino acids. The germline CDR1 and CDR2 sequences are SQVTM and ANQGSEA. The full variable domain, with the rest looked up from reference TRBV29-1 and TRBJ1-1, is SAVISQKPSRDICQRGTSLTIQCQVDSQVTMMFWYRQQPGQSLTLIATANQGSEATYESGFVIDKFPISRPNLTFSTLTVSNMSPEDSSIYLCSVEGTGSTEAFFGQGTRLTVV.